Included here is one T cell receptor (beta chain) sequence, with context. The specificity of this receptor is unknown. Base qualities were left out, and no much larger clone turns up one base away. Interpreted using the paper, the time point label stands for: about 28 days (+/-7) after the second vaccine dose. AZD1222 recipients with second doses at about 4 weeks or about 12 weeks were pooled, because spike-specific TCR depth and breadth did not differ between schedules. Samples from vaccinated people were obtained from the UK trials COV001 and COV002, which included a single-blind randomized controlled phase 2/3 trial of AZD1222 (ChAdOx1 nCoV-19) in healthy adults. For TCRbeta chain sequencing, PBMC samples were collected from trial participants at day 0 and at day 28 after the second dose. This sample was taken from a study of T cell responses to AZD1222 COVID-19 vaccine (dated by TCRdb to about 2021). Notes on the research overall: A total of 233 trial participants underwent TCR sequencing, of whom nearly 210 had received two doses of AZD1222 and 26 had received two doses of the MenACWY control vaccine. Enrollment into the trials was organized by age into subgroups of 18-55, 56-69 and 70-plus years, and those subgroups contained roughly 150, 30 and 60 TCR-sequenced participants, respectively.

The CDR3 regions of human TCRbeta chains were analyzed by immunosequencing. Per the original workflow: Repertoire TCRs were checked for matches against a reference library of SARS-CoV-2-specific TCRs that had been generated using the MIRA antigen-specificity platform. Breadth was defined as the fraction of unique TCRs that were SARS-CoV-2-associated, and depth was defined as the fraction of total T cells that were SARS-CoV-2-associated. Each spike-specific TCR was assigned to its reactive spike region and to a CD4 or CD8 class using the MIRA data. Log10-transformed breadth and depth values were compared by one-way ANOVA with Sidak's multiple comparisons tests. This is the immuneACCESS table as TCRdb keeps it, with only in-frame sequences that have V and J called. A part of the clones is gone; compared with another copy, unresolved V genes explain less than half, and the rest is unexplained. V and J calls and clone size come straight from that table; D and trimming were deduced from the DNA. This sample lists 95,000 to 150,000 clones; over 80% were detected once. The top ten clonotypes cover approximately 7.9% of the sample.

CDR1 and CDR2 (MDHEN, SYDVKM) derive from the germline V gene. Germline trimming amounts to 9 bases on V and 6 bases on J, with 7 as the count of junction bases outside the gene matches. Its CDR3 holds 13 amino acids, cysteine through phenylalanine. Only the CDR3 DNA is retained, 39 bases long and in frame from the first base. Study-level results and caveats: Reportedly, close to half of the unique spike-specific TCRs recognized epitopes lying outside the regions that are mutated in the B.1.351 and B.1.1.7 variants. Most participants were white British and females outnumbered males, and the authors suggested that clonal diversity may have been underestimated. After two AZD1222 doses, spike-specific TCR breadth and depth were significantly higher than at day 0 and than in MenACWY recipients. Conclusions about previously exposed vaccinees were limited because only six AZD1222 recipients were SARS-CoV-2 seropositive at baseline. The 56-69-year group was small, and its depth increase did not reach significance, likely because of low power. No day 14 peak-response samples were available, so repertoires were characterized only after the peak T cell response. CD4 TCRs associated with the vaccine covered the entire spike protein, and the dominant responses were in regions 160-218 and 743-854.

The sequence is built from TRBV28 and TRBJ1-5, with 8 junctional bases fitting TRBD1. This specimen consisted of peripheral blood, obtained 28 days after the second AZD1222 dose. The origin of this receptor is an adult who received the AZD1222 COVID-19 vaccine. The nucleotide sequence is given as TGTGCCAGTTCAGGACAGGGACCTCAGCCCCAGCATTTT. It specifies CASSGQGPQPQHF. With all but the CDR3 taken from the reference TRBV28 and TRBJ1-5 genes, the full variable domain is: DVKVTQSSRYLVKRTGEKVFLECVQDMDHENMFWYRQDPGLGLRLIYFSYDVKMKEKGDIPEGYSVSREKKERFSLILESASTNQTSMYLCASSGQGPQPQHFGDGTRLSIL.